This TCR beta chain was profiled in a study of post-analysis software for immune sequencing data (dated by TCRdb to the mid-2010s). At the level of the whole study: Disease courses on record covered relapsing-remitting, secondary progressive and progressive-relapsing multiple sclerosis, though some patients had no subtype annotation. The patient repertoires were compared against approximately ten previously published healthy control repertoires obtained from donors aged roughly 6 to 28 years. A subset of samples was prepared in parallel using single-end sample barcoding, then pooled and co-amplified after Illumina adapter ligation.

TCR beta repertoires were profiled from peripheral blood of 10 to 15 young patients with multiple sclerosis to demonstrate the VDJtools post-analysis software. The multiple sclerosis patients were children and adolescents between roughly 6 and 16 years of age. In the germline V gene (reference sequence), CDR1 corresponds to DFQATT and CDR2 to SNEGSKA. Including the terminal cysteine and phenylalanine, the CDR3 comprises 13 residues. The read is trimmed to its CDR3 DNA, 39 bases read in frame from base 1. A remark on this clonotype: Its recognized antigen is unknown. No per-base quality is available; no much larger clone lies one base away.

General study outcomes and caveats: Significantly higher frequencies in patients than in controls were found for five or six TRBV segments, including TRBV5-6, TRBV5-1 and TRBV20-1. The multiple sclerosis patient group was slightly younger than the control group. Compared with controls, multiple sclerosis patients had significantly lower normalized Chao1 diversity, a finding suggesting substantial peripheral T-cell clonal expansion. Strong co-clustering of samples prepared in the same batch was shown by direct clustering with F measure, prompting a batch-effect correction.

To prepare the library, PCR was applied. Sequencing was carried out with an Illumina HiSeq 2500. To reduce PCR and sequencing biases, unique molecular identifiers were built into the TCR beta cDNA libraries. Per 1 to 10 million input T cells, around 500,000 cDNA molecules were obtained, such that each molecule approximated one T cell. Patient libraries were prepared and sequenced with the same protocol used for the earlier healthy control dataset. Samples belonging to the same batch were prepared together, multiplexed and sequenced on a shared HiSeq lane. In the source study's methods: MIGEC handled the raw barcoded reads, throwing out single-read molecular identifier groups before consensus assembly and CDR3 extraction. Clonotype tables were post-analysed with VDJtools, and diversity was normalized by down-sampling all datasets to the smallest sample size. To correct batch-related cross-sample contamination, repertoire overlap clustering matched CDR3 amino acid sequences but not nucleotide sequences. TCRdb ran its own pipeline on the public reads, namely fastp trimming at Q25 and MiXCR clone calling, and kept in-frame beta chains. CDR3 protein duplicates are merged, each entry listing the most common genes and DNA. These V and J calls are TCRdb output, not the study's own analysis. The sample table holds about 760,000 distinct CDR3 sequences, of which 25% to 30% were seen once. The ten largest clonotypes hold more than 0.55% of the sample.

Source material: blood. This sequence uses TRBV20-1 and TRBJ2-4; 8 middle bases align to TRBD2. The DNA end is more similar to TRBJ2-7, so the J call may be wrong. The TCR comes from a girl aged 5-17 years with multiple sclerosis. The CDR3 in this case is CSASGAGGDEQYF. The DNA is TGCAGTGCTAGTGGTGCGGGAGGAGACGAGCAGTACTTC.